The present T cell receptor beta chain was sequenced within a study of cytomegalovirus exposure and HLA in healthy donors. CDR1 SGHRS and CDR2 YFSETQ come from the germline V gene. Trimming took 1 base from V and 6 from J; bases not matched to a gene: 7. This CDR3 is 16 amino acids long. Study-wide results and limits: Researchers had no immune exposure information except CMV serostatus available. Association of 15,000 to 20,000 TCR beta sequences with HLA alleles was found at 0.05 false discovery rate in a later analysis. The classifier was said to identify cytomegalovirus status with high specificity and sensitivity.

There were likely unrecorded immune exposures, though donors were nominally healthy when sampled. The primer mix had 60 Vbeta and 13 Jbeta primers. Measured with immunoSEQ multiplex PCR; TCRdb has only the in-frame clones, and not every one. The data show around 170,000 clones, with about 80% seen just once and around 0.69% held by the top ten. As regards this clone: What it recognizes is unknown.

The rearrangement uses TRBV5-1 and TRBJ2-3, with 11 bases identical to TRBD1. Input material: PBMCs. The TCR comes from a woman aged 40 to 50 in good health and CMV-seronegative. The CDR3 loop reads CASSLNPGQGGDTQYF. CDR3 DNA: TGCGCCAGCAGCTTGAATCCGGGACAGGGGGGGGATACGCAGTATTTT.